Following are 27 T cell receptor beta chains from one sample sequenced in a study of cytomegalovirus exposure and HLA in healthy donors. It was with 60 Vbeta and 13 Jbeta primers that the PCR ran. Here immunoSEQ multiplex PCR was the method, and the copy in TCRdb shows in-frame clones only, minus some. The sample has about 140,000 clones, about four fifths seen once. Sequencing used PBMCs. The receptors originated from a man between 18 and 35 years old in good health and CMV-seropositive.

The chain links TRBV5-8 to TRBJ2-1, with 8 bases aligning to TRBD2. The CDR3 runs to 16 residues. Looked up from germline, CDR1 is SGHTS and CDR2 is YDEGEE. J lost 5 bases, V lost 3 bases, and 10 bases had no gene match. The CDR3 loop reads CASSWGGLAGNNEQFF. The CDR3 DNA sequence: TGTGCCAGCAGCTGGGGGGGGCTAGCGGGCAACAATGAGCAGTTCTTC.

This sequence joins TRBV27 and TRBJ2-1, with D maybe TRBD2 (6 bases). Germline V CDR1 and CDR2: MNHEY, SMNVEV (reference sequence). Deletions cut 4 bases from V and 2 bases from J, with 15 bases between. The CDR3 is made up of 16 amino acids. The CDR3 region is CASSWDLAVAYNEQFF. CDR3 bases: TGTGCCAGCAGTTGGGATTTAGCGGTCGCCTACAATGAGCAGTTCTTC.

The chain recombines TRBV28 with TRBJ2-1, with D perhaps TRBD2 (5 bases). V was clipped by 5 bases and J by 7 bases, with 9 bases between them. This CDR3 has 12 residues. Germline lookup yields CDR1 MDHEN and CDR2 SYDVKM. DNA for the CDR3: TGTGCCAGCAGTATCAGGACTAATGAGCAGTTCTTC. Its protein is CASSIRTNEQFF.

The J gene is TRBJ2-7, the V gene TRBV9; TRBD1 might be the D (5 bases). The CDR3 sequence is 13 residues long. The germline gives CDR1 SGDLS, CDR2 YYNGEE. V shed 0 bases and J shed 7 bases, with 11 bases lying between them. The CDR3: CASSVDGAGEQYF. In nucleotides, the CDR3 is TGTGCCAGCAGCGTAGATGGGGCAGGTGAGCAGTACTTC.

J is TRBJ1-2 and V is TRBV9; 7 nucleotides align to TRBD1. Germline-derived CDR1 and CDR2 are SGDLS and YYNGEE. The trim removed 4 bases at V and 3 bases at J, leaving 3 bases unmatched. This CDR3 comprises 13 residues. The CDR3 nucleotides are TGTGCCAGCAGCTACGGGACAGACTATGGCTACACCTTC. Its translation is CASSYGTDYGYTF.

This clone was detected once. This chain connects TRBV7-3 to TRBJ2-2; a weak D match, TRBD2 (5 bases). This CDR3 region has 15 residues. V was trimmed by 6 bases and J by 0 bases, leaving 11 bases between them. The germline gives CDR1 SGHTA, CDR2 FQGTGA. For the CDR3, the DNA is TGTGCCAGCAGTCGTACGGGGTCGAACACCGGGGAGCTGTTTTTT. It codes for CASSRTGSNTGELFF.

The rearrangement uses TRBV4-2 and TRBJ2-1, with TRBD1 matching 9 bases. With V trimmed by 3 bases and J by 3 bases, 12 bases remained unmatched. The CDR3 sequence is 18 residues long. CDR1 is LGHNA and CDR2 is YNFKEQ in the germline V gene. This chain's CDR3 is CASSHQLAGQGFYNEQFF. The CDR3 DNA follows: TGTGCCAGCAGCCACCAACTCGCCGGACAGGGGTTCTACAATGAGCAGTTCTTC.

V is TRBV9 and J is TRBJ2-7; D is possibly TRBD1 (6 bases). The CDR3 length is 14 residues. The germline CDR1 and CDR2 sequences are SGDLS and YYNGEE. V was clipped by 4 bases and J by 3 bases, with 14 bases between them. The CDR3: CASSPYRTDYEQYF. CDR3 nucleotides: TGTGCCAGCAGCCCATACCGGACAGACTACGAGCAGTACTTC.

CDR3 in amino acids: CASRSGTSSYNEQFF. The CDR3 bases are TGTGCCAGCAGGTCTGGGACTTCTTCTTACAATGAGCAGTTCTTC. The V and J genes are TRBV11-2 and TRBJ2-1; the D gene is possibly TRBD2 (6 bases). V was shortened by 6 bases and J by 4 bases, with 16 bases between the two germline ends. The CDR3 contains 15 residues. Germline V lookup: CDR1 SGHAT, CDR2 FQNNGV.

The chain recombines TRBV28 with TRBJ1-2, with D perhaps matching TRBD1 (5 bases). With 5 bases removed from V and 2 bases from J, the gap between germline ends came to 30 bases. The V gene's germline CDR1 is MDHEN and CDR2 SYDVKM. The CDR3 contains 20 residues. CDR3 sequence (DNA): TGTGCCAGCAGTCTCCTCTCCTCAGGAGGGGCCCTTCCCCGAAACTATGGCTACACCTTC. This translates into CASSLLSSGGALPRNYGYTF.

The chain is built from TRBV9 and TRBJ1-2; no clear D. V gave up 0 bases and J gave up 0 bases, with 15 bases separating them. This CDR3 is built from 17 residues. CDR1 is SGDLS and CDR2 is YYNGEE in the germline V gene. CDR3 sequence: CASSVGEFPISNYGYTF. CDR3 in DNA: TGTGCCAGCAGCGTAGGAGAGTTCCCTATTTCTAACTATGGCTACACCTTC.

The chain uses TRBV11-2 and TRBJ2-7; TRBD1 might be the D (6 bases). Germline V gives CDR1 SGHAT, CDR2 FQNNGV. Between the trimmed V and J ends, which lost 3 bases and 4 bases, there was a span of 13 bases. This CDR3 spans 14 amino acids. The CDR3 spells CASSFGSGVYEQYF. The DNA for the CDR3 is TGTGCCAGCAGCTTCGGGTCAGGGGTGTACGAGCAGTACTTC.

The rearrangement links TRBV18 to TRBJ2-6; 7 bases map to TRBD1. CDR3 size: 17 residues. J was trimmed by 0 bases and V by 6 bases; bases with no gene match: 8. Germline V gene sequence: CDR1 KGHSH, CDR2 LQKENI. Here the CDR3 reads CASSSGTAFSGANVLTF. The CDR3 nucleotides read TGTGCCAGCTCTTCCGGGACAGCCTTCTCTGGGGCCAACGTCCTGACTTTC.

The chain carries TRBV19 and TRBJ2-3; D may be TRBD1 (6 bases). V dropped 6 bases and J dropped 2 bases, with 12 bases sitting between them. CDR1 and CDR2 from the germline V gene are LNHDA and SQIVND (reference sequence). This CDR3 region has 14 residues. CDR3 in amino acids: CASRTGLITDTQYF. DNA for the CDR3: TGTGCCAGTAGAACAGGGCTGATCACAGATACGCAGTATTTT.

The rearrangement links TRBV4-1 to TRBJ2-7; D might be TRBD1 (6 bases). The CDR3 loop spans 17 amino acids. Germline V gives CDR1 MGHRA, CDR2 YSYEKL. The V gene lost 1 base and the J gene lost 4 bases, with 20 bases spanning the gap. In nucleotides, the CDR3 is TGCGCCAGCAGCCAAGGGGGGATTTTATCCGGGACATACGAGCAGTACTTC. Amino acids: CASSQGGILSGTYEQYF.

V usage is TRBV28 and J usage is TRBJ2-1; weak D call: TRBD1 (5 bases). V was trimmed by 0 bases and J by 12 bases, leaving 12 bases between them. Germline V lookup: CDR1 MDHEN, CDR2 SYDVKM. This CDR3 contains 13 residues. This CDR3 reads CASSLWAPGWQFF. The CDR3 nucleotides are TGTGCCAGCAGTTTATGGGCGCCAGGGTGGCAGTTCTTC. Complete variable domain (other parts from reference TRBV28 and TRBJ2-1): DVKVTQSSRYLVKRTGEKVFLECVQDMDHENMFWYRQDPGLGLRLIYFSYDVKMKEKGDIPEGYSVSREKKERFSLILESASTNQTSMYLCASSLWAPGWQFFGPGTRLTVL.

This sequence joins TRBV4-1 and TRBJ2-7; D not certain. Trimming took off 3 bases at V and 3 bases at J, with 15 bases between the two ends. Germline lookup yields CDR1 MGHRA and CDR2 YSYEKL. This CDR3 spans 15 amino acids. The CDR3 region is CASSQENRIYYEQYF. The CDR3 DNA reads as TGCGCCAGCAGCCAGGAGAATAGGATTTACTACGAGCAGTACTTC.

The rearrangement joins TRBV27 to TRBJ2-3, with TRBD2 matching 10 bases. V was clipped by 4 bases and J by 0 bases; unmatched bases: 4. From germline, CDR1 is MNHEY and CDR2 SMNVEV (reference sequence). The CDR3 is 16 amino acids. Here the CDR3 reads CASSSSTSGSTDTQYF. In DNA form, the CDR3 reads TGTGCCAGCAGTTCCTCGACTAGCGGGAGCACAGATACGCAGTATTTT.

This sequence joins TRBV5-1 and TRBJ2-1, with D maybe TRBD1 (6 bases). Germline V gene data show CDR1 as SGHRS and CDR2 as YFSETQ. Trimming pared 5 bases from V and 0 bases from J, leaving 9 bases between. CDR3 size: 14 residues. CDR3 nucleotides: TGCGCCAGCAGGGGGGACAACTCCTACAATGAGCAGTTCTTC. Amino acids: CASRGDNSYNEQFF.

CDR3: CASSSRASGAYNEQFF. For the CDR3, the DNA is TGTGCCAGCAGCTCCCGGGCTAGCGGGGCCTACAATGAGCAGTTCTTC. The chain combines TRBV7-2 with TRBJ2-1; TRBD2 matches at 9 bases. The V and J ends lost 4 bases and 2 bases, in that order; junction bases with no gene match: 6. CDR3 length: 16 residues. Germline-derived CDR1 and CDR2 are SGHTA and FQGNSA.

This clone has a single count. The CDR3 DNA reads as TGTGCCATCAGCCACGGGGATCAGCCCCAGCATTTT. Translation gives CAISHGDQPQHF. This chain uses TRBV10-3 with TRBJ1-5; unclear D gene. V was pared by 6 bases and J by 5 bases, with 8 bases between. Germline V gives CDR1 ENHRY, CDR2 SYGVKD. This CDR3 region has 12 residues.

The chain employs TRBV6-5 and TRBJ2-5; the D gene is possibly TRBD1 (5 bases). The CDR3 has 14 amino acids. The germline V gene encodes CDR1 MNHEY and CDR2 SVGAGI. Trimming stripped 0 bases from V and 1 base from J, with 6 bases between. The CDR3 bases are TGTGCCAGCAGTTACTCGACAGCCCAAGAGACCCAGTACTTC. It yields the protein CASSYSTAQETQYF.

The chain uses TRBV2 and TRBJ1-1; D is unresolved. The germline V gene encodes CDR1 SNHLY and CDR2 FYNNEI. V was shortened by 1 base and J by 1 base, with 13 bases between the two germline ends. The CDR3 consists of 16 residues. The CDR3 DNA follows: TGTGCCAGCAGTGAAGAACAGATAGGAGGGAACACTGAAGCTTTCTTT. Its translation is CASSEEQIGGNTEAFF.

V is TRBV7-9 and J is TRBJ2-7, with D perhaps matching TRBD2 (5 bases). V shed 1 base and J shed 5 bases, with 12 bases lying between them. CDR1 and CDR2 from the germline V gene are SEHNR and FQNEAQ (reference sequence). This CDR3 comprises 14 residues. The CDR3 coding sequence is TGTGCCAGCAGCTTAGGTCCCGGGGTCCACGAGCAGTACTTC. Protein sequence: CASSLGPGVHEQYF.

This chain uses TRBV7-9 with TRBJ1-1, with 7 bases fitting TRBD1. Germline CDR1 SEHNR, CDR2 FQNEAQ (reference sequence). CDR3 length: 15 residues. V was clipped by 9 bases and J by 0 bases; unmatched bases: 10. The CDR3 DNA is TGTGCCAGTTCACAGGGGTTCGGTATGAACACTGAAGCTTTCTTT. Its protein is CASSQGFGMNTEAFF.

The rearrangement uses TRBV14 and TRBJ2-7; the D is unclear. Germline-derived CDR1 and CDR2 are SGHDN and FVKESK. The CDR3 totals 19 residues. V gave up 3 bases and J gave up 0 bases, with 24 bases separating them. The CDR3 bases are TGTGCCAGCAGCCATTGGAGTCACTCTGGTGGCTCCCGCTCCTACGAGCAGTACTTC. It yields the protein CASSHWSHSGGSRSYEQYF.

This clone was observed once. The CDR3 nucleotides are TGTGCCAGCAGTGACCCACCGGGGGGCGAAAATGAAAAACTGTTTTTT. Translating it yields CASSDPPGGENEKLFF. The chain combines TRBV6-1 with TRBJ1-4; a possible D gene is TRBD1 (6 bases). There are 16 residues in the CDR3. Trimming took off 3 bases at V and 5 bases at J, with 16 bases between the two ends. Germline V gene lookup returns CDR1 MNHNS and CDR2 SASEGT.